These T cell receptor beta chains were read from a single sample in a study of shared clonotypes between healthy human individuals. The repertoire was sequenced with immunoSEQ multiplex PCR; TCRdb's copy has only in-frame clones and lacks some. This table holds fewer than 2.5 million clones, roughly 93% found once. Sequencing used naive CD4+ T cells from PBMCs. Every receptor here comes from a man in his late teens or twenties in good health. Some clones in this sample may be carry-over from other donors' samples. Both conserved end residues are part of each CDR3. Each record gives: CDR3 length, clone size, J gene, D gene, V gene, CDR3 DNA, CDR3 protein. A D gene is named only where the DNA matches it firmly. Clone size, where shown, is once, few, many, or a class for clones that have expanded.

14 | - | TRBJ2-7 | TRBD2 | TRBV7-2 | TGTGCCAGCAGCTTAGGGGGCGGGAGTCGCGAGCAGTACTTC | CASSLGGGSREQYF
18 | once | TRBJ1-5 | - | TRBV7-8 | TGTGCCAGCAGCATGATTCCGGGACAACTTTATAGCAATCAGCCCCAGCATTTT | CASSMIPGQLYSNQPQHF
13 | - | TRBJ2-7 | TRBD1 | TRBV28 | TGTGCCAGCAGTTGGGGACAGCCCTACGAGCAGTACTTC | CASSWGQPYEQYF
16 | - | TRBJ2-5 | TRBD2 | TRBV18 | TGTGCCAGCTCACCCCAACTAGCGGAGATGGGGGAGACCCAGTACTTC | CASSPQLAEMGETQYF
15 | - | TRBJ2-7 | - | TRBV19 | TGTGCCAGTAGTCTTGCGACAGGAGTTACCTACGAGCAGTACTTC | CASSLATGVTYEQYF
15 | - | TRBJ2-1 | TRBD1 | TRBV6-6 | TGTGCCAGCAGTAGCGACAGGGCCGCCTACAATGAGCAGTTCTTC | CASSSDRAAYNEQFF
14 | - | TRBJ2-1 | - | TRBV6-5 | TGTGCCAGCAGTTACTCGAACCTGCACAATGAGCAGTTCTTC | CASSYSNLHNEQFF
16 | - | TRBJ2-2 | TRBD2 | TRBV7-3 | TGTGCCAGCAGCGTTAGCGGGACCTTGAACACCGGGGAGCTGTTTTTT | CASSVSGTLNTGELFF
14 | - | TRBJ2-1 | TRBD2 | TRBV2 | TGTGCCAGCAGTCTAGCGGTCTCCTACAATGAGCAGTTCTTC | CASSLAVSYNEQFF
15 | - | TRBJ2-7 | TRBD2 | TRBV6-1 | TGTGCCAGCAGTGAAGGACTAGCGGAGGCCTACGAGCAGTACTTC | CASSEGLAEAYEQYF